A selection of T cell receptor beta chains follows, all from one sample in a study of T cells in localized non-small cell lung cancer. Sequenced by immunoSEQ multiplex PCR; TCRdb stores in-frame clones only, minus some. The sample carries some 17,000 clones, almost 90% recorded once. This specimen consisted of peripheral blood mononuclear cells, obtained before any cancer treatment. All receptors come from a woman aged 40 to 75 with stage III lung adenocarcinoma. Each CDR3 is given with its conserved first and last residue. Each record gives: clone size, D gene, J gene, V gene, CDR3 DNA, CDR3 protein. A D gene is named only where the DNA matches it firmly. Not every row has a clone size; where given, it reads once, few, many or a size class.

- - TRBJ1-2 TRBV29-1 TGCAGCGGGCGCCAGGGAAGCGGCTACACCTTC CSGRQGSGYTF
- TRBD2 TRBJ2-1 TRBV5-4 TGTGCCAGCAGCTTGACTAGCGGGGGGGAGAATGAGCAGTTCTTC CASSLTSGGENEQFF
- - TRBJ2-2 TRBV19 TGTGCCAGTAGTAGACTACGGGGGGCGGTCACCGGGGAGCTGTTTTTT CASSRLRGAVTGELFF
few - TRBJ2-7 TRBV27 TGTGCCAGCAGTTCCTCTACTACAAGCTCCTACGAGCAGTACTTC CASSSSTTSSYEQYF
- - TRBJ2-2 TRBV7-7 TGTGCCAGCAGCTTAGGTCCCACCGGGGAGCTGTTTTTT CASSLGPTGELFF
- - TRBJ1-5 TRBV19 TGTGCCAGTAATAGGGGGGGTCAGCCCCAGCATTTT CASNRGGQPQHF
- - TRBJ2-3 TRBV5-1 TGCGCCAGCAGTCTAATAATGGGCCACTCAGATACGCAGTATTTT CASSLIMGHSDTQYF
- - TRBJ2-5 TRBV10-3 TGTGCCACCTCAAAGGACTCGGCGGAGACCCAGTACTTC CATSKDSAETQYF
- TRBD2 TRBJ2-2 TRBV28 TGTGCCAGCACCCCCCCGCGGGGGGATACCGGGGAGCTGTTTTTT CASTPPRGDTGELFF
once TRBD2 TRBJ2-1 TRBV11-3 TGTGCCAGCACCTCAAAGACTAGCGGGAGCGGTGAGCAGTTCTTC CASTSKTSGSGEQFF
once - TRBJ2-7 TRBV5-4 TGTGCCAGCAGCTTGGGGCCAGACAGCTCCTACGAGCAGTACTTC CASSLGPDSSYEQYF
- TRBD1 TRBJ1-6 TRBV15 TGTGCCACCGCCCTGGGACAGGGGGGGAATTCACCCCTCCACTTT CATALGQGGNSPLHF
- - TRBJ2-7 TRBV2 TGTGCCAGCAGTGGCTATTACGAGCAGTACTTC CASSGYYEQYF
- TRBD1 TRBJ2-5 TRBV5-1 TGCGCCAGCAGCTTGGGGGACAGGGGGCACCAAGAGACCCAGTACTTC CASSLGDRGHQETQYF
- TRBD2 TRBJ2-3 TRBV25-1 TGTGCCAGCTCTCCCCGTGGGGGGGTAAGCACAGATACGCAGTATTTT CASSPRGGVSTDTQYF
once - TRBJ2-3 TRBV18 TGTGCCAGCTCACCCGGCGGTCCGCGGACCACAGATACGCAGTATTTT CASSPGGPRTTDTQYF
- - TRBJ2-6 TRBV30 TGTGCCTGGAGTCCCGCCCCCTCTGGGGCCAACGTCCTGACTTTC CAWSPAPSGANVLTF
- - TRBJ1-1 TRBV4-1 TGCGCCAGCAGCCAAGGCGCCCGGGGGGCCGGGGGGCATATGAACACTGAAGCTTTCTTT CASSQGARGAGGHMNTEAFF